This T cell receptor (beta chain) was sequenced for a study of shared clonotypes between healthy human individuals. Overall study: The people who gave samples were two women and three men aged 18 to 49.

Naive CD8 cells were CD45RO-negative, positively selected for CCR7, excluding terminally differentiated effector memory CD45RA+ cells. Here immunoSEQ multiplex PCR was the method, and the copy in TCRdb shows in-frame clones only, minus some. The sample includes around 600,000 clones, 95% to 98% of them seen just once. The germline CDR1 and CDR2 sequences are MNHEY and SMNVEV (reference sequence). Trimming took 6 bases from V and 5 from J; bases not matched to a gene: 16. The CDR3 covers 17 residues. The sample comprised naive CD8+ T cells sorted from blood. The J gene is TRBJ2-5, the V gene TRBV27; 9 bases line up with TRBD2. This TCR was sampled from a man aged 30 to 39 in good health. The DNA of the CDR3 is TGTGCCAGCAGCCGTCGCCCCACTAGGACTAGCGCGGAGACCCAGTACTTC. Residues: CASSRRPTRTSAETQYF.